The clone carrying this T cell receptor (beta chain) turned up a few times. Its antigen is still unknown. This sample is part of a study of T-cell memory formation after mild COVID-19. Germline V gives CDR1 MNHEY, CDR2 SMNVEV (reference sequence). This CDR3 has 19 residues. The V gene end was trimmed by 5 bases and the J gene end by 7 bases; junction bases not matched to a gene: 19. Notes on the study in general: Pre-infection memory harbored some responding clones, suggesting cross-reactive memory joined. There was no confirmation that second-wave clones peaking on day 37 were SARS-CoV-2 specific.

TCRdb reprocessed the 5' RACE reads with MiXCR, giving one entry per CDR3 protein. The profile covers about 270,000 distinct CDR3 sequences, with 15% appearing a single time and 2.1% taken by the ten largest. The chain couples TRBV27 to TRBJ2-1; 11 bases match TRBD2. Input material: PBMCs or a T cell subset sorted from them (not recorded which). This TCR came from an adult woman who had mild COVID-19 (a few samples of this study predate the infection). Cell type and time point are not known. The CDR3 sequence: CASSIYRLAGSSGGNEQFF. In DNA, the CDR3 is TGTGCCAGCAGTATATATCGACTAGCGGGATCCTCCGGAGGTAATGAGCAGTTCTTC.